Presented here are 19 T cell receptor beta chains from one specimen sequenced in a study of T cell responses to AZD1222 COVID-19 vaccine. Some clones are missing from TCRdb's copy, which holds only in-frame ones; the method was immunoSEQ multiplex PCR. This repertoire shows 90,000 to 100,000 clones, about 88% found once; its top ten account for over 12%. The source was peripheral blood, collected 28 days after the second AZD1222 dose. Source of these receptors: an adult who received the AZD1222 COVID-19 vaccine.

The rearrangement uses TRBV6-5 and TRBJ1-1; no firm D call. The CDR3 sequence is 13 residues long. The germline V gene has CDR1 MNHEY and CDR2 SVGAGI. V dropped 7 bases and J dropped 1 base, with 10 bases sitting between them. The DNA of the CDR3 is TGTGCCAGCAATCTAAACCCGAACACTGAAGCTTTCTTT. Translation gives CASNLNPNTEAFF.

The chain couples TRBV5-1 to TRBJ1-1, with D possibly TRBD1 on 6 matching bases. This CDR3 comprises 14 residues. V was cut by 4 bases and J by 0 bases, with 10 bases left in between. Germline lookup yields CDR1 SGHRS and CDR2 YFSETQ. The CDR3 is CASSPDSLNTEAFF. CDR3 nucleotide sequence: TGCGCCAGCAGCCCGGACAGCCTGAACACTGAAGCTTTCTTT.

V usage is TRBV12-5 and J usage is TRBJ1-5; a possible D gene is TRBD1 (5 bases). The germline V and J ends were trimmed by 6 bases and 7 bases, with 22 bases remaining between them. This CDR3 is 16 amino acids long. Germline loops: CDR1 LGHNT, CDR2 FRNRAP. CDR3 sequence (DNA): TGTGCTAGTGGCCCCGGGACCCAAGGGGTTATGCAGCCCCAGCATTTT. Translated: CASGPGTQGVMQPQHF.

V usage is TRBV19 and J usage is TRBJ1-1; D gene unclear. The ends were cut back, 6 bases at V and 0 bases at J, with 11 bases in the middle. Looked up from germline, CDR1 is LNHDA and CDR2 is SQIVND (reference sequence). CDR3 length: 14 amino acids. CDR3 residues: CASREAPMNTEAFF. In DNA, the CDR3 is TGTGCCAGTAGGGAAGCACCCATGAACACTGAAGCTTTCTTT.

The chain employs TRBV12-5 and TRBJ1-2; possibly TRBD1 for D (5 bases). The CDR3 is 13 residues long. In germline, CDR1 is LGHNT, CDR2 FRNRAP. V lost 0 bases and J lost 5, with 7 bases in between. This CDR3 reads CASGLVRGYGYTF. DNA for the CDR3: TGTGCTAGTGGTTTGGTACGGGGGTATGGCTACACCTTC.

This clone was seen a few times. This chain links TRBV29-1 with TRBJ2-7, with TRBD2 as a possible D gene (6 bases). Germline V gives CDR1 SQVTM, CDR2 ANQGSEA. V was pared by 6 bases and J by 4 bases, with 19 bases between. This CDR3 has 14 residues. The CDR3 coding sequence is TGCAGCGTGGTCGCTGAGGAGGGCCCGTACGAGCAGTACTTC. Translating gives CSVVAEEGPYEQYF.

This clone was seen a handful of times. The chain has TRBV9 and TRBJ1-3; D not resolved. In germline, CDR1 is SGDLS, CDR2 YYNGEE. This CDR3 is 14 amino acids long. V was clipped by 0 bases and J by 2 bases, with 6 bases between them. The CDR3 nucleotides are TGTGCCAGCAGCGTAGAGGGTACTGGAAACACCATATATTTT. Its translation: CASSVEGTGNTIYF.

This clone was counted a single time. The chain couples TRBV5-1 to TRBJ2-1; TRBD2 is a possible D gene (7 bases). This CDR3 spans 14 amino acids. V shed 4 bases and J shed 9 bases, with 17 bases lying between them. CDR1 SGHRS and CDR2 YFSETQ come from the germline V gene. Here the CDR3 DNA reads TGCGCCAGCAGCCCAGGGCTGGCGGGGGCTGAGCAGTTCTTC. It yields the protein CASSPGLAGAEQFF.

This clone was found a few times. The chain is built from TRBV14 and TRBJ1-2; TRBD1 aligns across 7 bases. The length of the CDR3 is 13 residues. The germline CDR1 and CDR2 sequences are SGHDN and FVKESK. The ends lost 4 bases at V and 8 bases at J; junction bases unmatched: 7. The CDR3: CASSPRGTDGYTF. Written as DNA, the CDR3 is TGTGCCAGCAGCCCCAGGGGGACAGACGGCTACACCTTC.

J is TRBJ1-2 and V is TRBV15; 9 bases align to TRBD1. Unmatched junction bases numbered 15, after V lost 4 bases and J lost 6 bases. This CDR3 has 17 amino acids. Germline CDR1 reads LNHNV; CDR2 reads YYDKDF (reference sequence). The CDR3 loop reads CATSIGTGTYIGHGYTF. In DNA, the CDR3 is TGTGCCACCAGCATCGGGACAGGGACCTATATCGGGCATGGCTACACCTTC.

The rearrangement joins TRBV6-6 to TRBJ1-3; a possible D gene is TRBD1 (5 bases). V was shortened by 2 bases and J by 0 bases, with 11 bases between the two germline ends. The CDR3 contains 16 residues. In germline, CDR1 is MNHNY, CDR2 SVGAGI (reference sequence). CDR3 residues: CASSYLQASSGNTIYF. The DNA of the CDR3 is TGTGCCAGCAGTTACCTACAGGCGTCCTCTGGAAACACCATATATTTT.

The chain uses TRBV5-1 and TRBJ1-2, with a weak D call TRBD1 (5 bases). Per germline, CDR1 SGHRS and CDR2 YFSETQ. The CDR3 is made up of 15 amino acids. V was cut by 2 bases and J by 4 bases, with 15 bases left in between. Written as DNA, the CDR3 is TGCGCCAGCAGCTTATCAGGCCAGGGAGGCTATGGCTACACCTTC. Translation: CASSLSGQGGYGYTF.

The rearrangement joins TRBV7-9 to TRBJ1-2; D remains ambiguous. V lost 1 base, J lost 0 bases, and 6 bases lay in between. Germline V gene data show CDR1 as SEHNR and CDR2 as FQNEAQ (reference sequence). The CDR3 contains 14 residues. CDR3 nucleotide sequence: TGTGCCAGCAGCTTAGGACGGACTAACTATGGCTACACCTTC. This gives the protein CASSLGRTNYGYTF.

The rearrangement joins TRBV7-9 to TRBJ1-1; TRBD1 is a possible D gene (5 bases). From germline, CDR1 is SEHNR and CDR2 FQNEAQ (reference sequence). V was trimmed by 4 bases and J by 8 bases, leaving 17 bases between them. CDR3 length: 14 residues. CDR3 in amino acids: CASSSRTPGVEAFF. The CDR3 DNA reads TGTGCCAGCAGCTCCCGGACACCGGGAGTGGAAGCTTTCTTT.

V gene TRBV30 combines with J gene TRBJ1-5; D might be TRBD1 (6 bases). Germline CDR1 is GTSNPN and CDR2 is SVGIG (reference sequence). The CDR3 extends over 15 amino acids. The V end was cut by 0 bases, the J end by 6 bases, with 15 bases between. The CDR3 coding sequence is TGTGCCTGGAGTGTAGCGGACAGTCGAGGTCAGCCCCAGCATTTT. Its protein is CAWSVADSRGQPQHF.

This clone was observed a few times. The rearrangement uses TRBV2 and TRBJ1-1; TRBD1 matches 9 bases. Looked up from germline, CDR1 is SNHLY and CDR2 is FYNNEI. Trimming took 6 bases from V and 1 from J; bases not matched to a gene: 6. The CDR3 sequence is 15 residues long. This chain's CDR3 is CASRNRGRGNTEAFF. CDR3 nucleotides: TGTGCCAGCAGGAACAGGGGGCGGGGGAACACTGAAGCTTTCTTT.

V is TRBV5-1 and J is TRBJ1-1; D not certain. The CDR3 length is 14 residues. Trimming took off 0 bases at V and 6 bases at J, with 12 bases between the two ends. The germline V gene has CDR1 SGHRS and CDR2 YFSETQ. CDR3 sequence reads: CASSLDRAGPEAFF. The CDR3 nucleotides are TGCGCCAGCAGCTTGGATCGGGCAGGCCCTGAAGCTTTCTTT. Drawing the rest from reference TRBV5-1 and TRBJ1-1, the complete variable domain is KAGVTQTPRYLIKTRGQQVTLSCSPISGHRSVSWYQQTPGQGLQFLFEYFSETQRNKGNFPGRFSGRQFSNSRSEMNVSTLELGDSALYLCASSLDRAGPEAFFGQGTRLTVV.

V gene TRBV5-6 combines with J gene TRBJ1-3; 9 nucleotides line up with TRBD1. Per the germline V gene, CDR1 is SGHDT and CDR2 is YYEEEE. The V segment lost 5 bases and the J segment 5 bases; nucleotides outside the gene matches: 5. This CDR3 region has 14 residues. The CDR3 spells CASRTGQGRNTIYF. The CDR3 nucleotides are TGTGCCAGCAGGACCGGACAGGGGCGAAACACCATATATTTT. Complete variable domain (other parts from reference TRBV5-6 and TRBJ1-3): DAGVTQSPTHLIKTRGQQVTLRCSPKSGHDTVSWYQQALGQGPQFIFQYYEEEERQRGNFPDRFSGHQFPNYSSELNVNALLLGDSALYLCASRTGQGRNTIYFGEGSWLTVV.

The chain joins TRBV3-1 (or the pseudogene TRBV3-2) to TRBJ2-1; 12 bases are shared with TRBD1. The V gene end was trimmed by 4 bases and the J gene end by 7 bases; junction bases not matched to a gene: 11. CDR3 length equals 17 residues. The germline gives CDR1 LGHDT, CDR2 YNNKEL (reference sequence). CDR3 nucleotides: TGTGCCAGCAGCCGCCTCCGACCGGGACAGGGGGCGAATGAGCAGTTCTTC. Translating it yields CASSRLRPGQGANEQFF.